Listed below are T cell receptor beta chains from one sample, sequenced in a study of cytomegalovirus exposure and HLA in healthy donors. This table comes from immunoSEQ multiplex PCR, and its TCRdb copy is limited to in-frame clones, with some not included. Of hundreds of thousands of clones listed, more than 60% are singletons. Sequenced: PBMCs. The origin of the receptors is a woman aged 60-75 years in good health and CMV-seropositive. Both conserved end residues are part of each CDR3. A D gene is named only where the DNA matches it firmly. The size field is filled for only some rows; it gives once, few, many or a size class.

NA | TRBJ2-7 | TRBD1 | TRBV6-1 | TGTGCCAGCAGCGACAGGGGCGATTCCTACGAGCAGTACTTC | CASSDRGDSYEQYF
NA | TRBJ2-2 | NA | TRBV23-1 | TGCGCCAGCACCCCAAGGTTACAGCCGAACACCGGGGAGCTGTTTTTT | CASTPRLQPNTGELFF
NA | TRBJ2-7 | TRBD1 | TRBV18 | TGTGCCAGCTCACTGGACAGGGGGCCAAGCGAGCAGTACTTC | CASSLDRGPSEQYF
NA | TRBJ2-2 | TRBD1 | TRBV11-3 | TGTGCCAGCAGCTTTTTGGGACAGCCGAACACCGGGGAGCTGTTTTTT | CASSFLGQPNTGELFF
NA | TRBJ1-5 | NA | TRBV7-9 | TGTGCCAGCAGCTTATCTACCTATAGCAATCAGCCCCAGCATTTT | CASSLSTYSNQPQHF
NA | TRBJ2-7 | NA | TRBV7-8 | TGTGCCAGCAGCCTTAGGCAGGGCCCAGGGTCCTACGAGCAGTACTTC | CASSLRQGPGSYEQYF
NA | TRBJ1-2 | TRBD1 | TRBV4-1 | TGCGCCAGCAGCTCGAACAGGGGAAACTATGGCTACACCTTC | CASSSNRGNYGYTF
few | TRBJ2-3 | NA | TRBV21-1 | TGTGCCAGCAGCAAGAATAACAGGGGGAGCACAGATACGCAGTATTTT | CASSKNNRGSTDTQYF
NA | TRBJ2-3 | TRBD1 | TRBV6-1 | TGTGCCAGCATCCAGACAGGGGGCACGGATACGCAGTATTTT | CASIQTGGTDTQYF
NA | TRBJ2-1 | NA | TRBV7-9 | TGTGCCAGCAGCCCACGGGGGAGCTCCTACAATGAGCAGTTCTTC | CASSPRGSSYNEQFF
NA | TRBJ1-3 | TRBD1 | TRBV2 | TGTGCCAGCAGTGACCGGGACAGGGGACCGTCTGGCACCATATATTTT | CASSDRDRGPSGTIYF
NA | TRBJ2-1 | NA | TRBV19 | TGTGCCAGTAGTATAGCTGCCGGGTTCAATGAGCAGTTCTTC | CASSIAAGFNEQFF
NA | TRBJ1-3 | TRBD1 | TRBV7-9 | TGTGCCAGCAGCCGCACAGGGGGCCCTGGAAACACCATATATTTT | CASSRTGGPGNTIYF
NA | TRBJ1-3 | TRBD1 | TRBV7-9 | TGTGCCAGCAGGACAGGGGGCTCTGGAAACACCATATATTTT | CASRTGGSGNTIYF
NA | TRBJ2-7 | TRBD1 | TRBV2 | TGTGCCAGAAGGGGGCAGGGGGCGAACTACGAGCAGTACTTC | CARRGQGANYEQYF
few | TRBJ2-2 | TRBD2 | TRBV5-4 | TGTGCCAGCAGCCCCCGGGGTAGCGGGGCGAACACCGGGGAGCTGTTTTTT | CASSPRGSGANTGELFF
NA | TRBJ1-2 | NA | TRBV7-9 | TGTGCCAGCAGCCCTGGGGGAGGGCACGATGGCTACACCTTC | CASSPGGGHDGYTF
NA | TRBJ2-1 | NA | TRBV10-3 | TGTGCCATCAGCAACATGATGGAGGTGTACAATGAGCAGTTCTTC | CAISNMMEVYNEQFF
NA | TRBJ2-7 | TRBD2 | TRBV6-6 | TGTGCCAGCAGTTACTCGGGACTAGCGTACGAGCAGTACTTC | CASSYSGLAYEQYF
NA | TRBJ2-5 | TRBD2 | TRBV4-2 | TGTGCCAGCAGCCAAGATTTGGGGACCAGCGGGGGGGCCGAGACCCAGTACTTC | CASSQDLGTSGGAETQYF
NA | TRBJ1-1 | NA | TRBV7-8 | TGTGCCAGCAACCGGGGGTGGGGCGACACTGAAGCTTTCTTT | CASNRGWGDTEAFF
NA | TRBJ2-7 | TRBD2 | TRBV2 | TGTGCCAGCATTTATAGCGGGAGGGCATACTTC | CASIYSGRAYF
NA | TRBJ2-3 | TRBD2 | TRBV5-1 | TGCGCCAGCAGACCTAGCGGGGGGGCCACAGATACGCAGTATTTT | CASRPSGGATDTQYF
NA | TRBJ1-1 | TRBD1 | TRBV18 | TGTGCCAGCTCACCACCGTACAGGGGGCCTACTGAAGCTTTCTTT | CASSPPYRGPTEAFF
NA | TRBJ2-7 | TRBD2 | TRBV6-1 | TGTGCCAGCACTCTAGCGGGGGCCTCCTACGAGCAGTACTTC | CASTLAGASYEQYF
NA | TRBJ2-5 | TRBD2 | TRBV9 | TGTGCCAGCAGCGTACGTGGCGGGGGAGGGCCTGTTGAGACCCAGTACTTC | CASSVRGGGGPVETQYF
NA | TRBJ1-1 | NA | TRBV30 | TGTGCCTTAAAGAGACCAGGCGAGACTGAAGCTTTCTTT | CALKRPGETEAFF
NA | TRBJ2-7 | TRBD2 | TRBV30 | TGTGCTTCGACCAGCGGGAGCTCCTACGAGCAGTACTTC | CASTSGSSYEQYF
once | TRBJ1-1 | TRBD1 | TRBV7-9 | TGTGCCAGCAGCTTAGGACGGACAGGGAGCACTGAAGCTTTCTTT | CASSLGRTGSTEAFF
NA | TRBJ2-5 | TRBD2 | TRBV2 | TGTGCCAGCGGACCTCGGGACTATAAAGAGACCCAGTACTTC | CASGPRDYKETQYF
NA | TRBJ2-2 | NA | TRBV2 | TGTGCCACGAGAATTTGGACTGGGGAGCTGTTTTTT | CATRIWTGELFF
NA | TRBJ2-7 | NA | TRBV10-3 | TGTGCCGGAACCCGGGATCCCTTATACGAGCAGTACTTC | CAGTRDPLYEQYF
NA | TRBJ2-5 | TRBD2 | TRBV7-6 | TGTGCCAGCAGCTTAGGGGGGACTAGCAGTTTTCAGTACTTC | CASSLGGTSSFQYF
few | TRBJ2-1 | NA | TRBV7-2 | TGTGCCAGCGTATCAGGATACAATGAGCAGTTCTTC | CASVSGYNEQFF
NA | TRBJ2-2 | NA | TRBV4-3 | TGCGCCAGCAGCCAAGATGGCCGAGGCGGGGAGCTGTTTTTT | CASSQDGRGGELFF
few | TRBJ1-2 | TRBD1 | TRBV5-1 | TGCGCCAGCAGCTCCATGGGACAGACTGCTAACTATGGCTACACCTTC | CASSSMGQTANYGYTF
NA | TRBJ1-1 | TRBD1 | TRBV19 | TGTGCCAGTAGTATACCAGGGGGAAGGAACACTGAAGCTTTCTTT | CASSIPGGRNTEAFF
NA | TRBJ2-1 | NA | TRBV12-5 | TGTGCTAGTGGTTTGCAGGGATCCAATGAGCAGTTCTTC | CASGLQGSNEQFF
once | TRBJ1-1 | TRBD1 | TRBV4-2 | TGTGCCAGCAGCCGCGAAACAGGGGTACCGGGCACTGAAGCTTTCTTT | CASSRETGVPGTEAFF
NA | TRBJ1-2 | NA | TRBV5-1 | TGCGCCAGCAGAGAGATGGGGCAAATCTATGGCTACACCTTC | CASREMGQIYGYTF
NA | TRBJ2-3 | TRBD2 | TRBV4-1 | TGCGCCAGCAGCCAATCGAGCGGGGGGAGATCTATAGATACGCAGTATTTT | CASSQSSGGRSIDTQYF
NA | TRBJ2-5 | NA | TRBV2 | TGTGCCAGCAGTGACCAGCGGGTACAAGAGACCCAGTACTTC | CASSDQRVQETQYF
few | TRBJ2-7 | TRBD1 | TRBV10-1 | TGCGCCAGCAGCGCCTTGGACAGGGAGTCGGGGGAGCAGTACTTC | CASSALDRESGEQYF
few | TRBJ2-5 | TRBD1 | TRBV7-8 | TGTGCCAGCAGCTCCAGGGGGCGGGAGACCCAGTACTTC | CASSSRGRETQYF
NA | TRBJ1-5 | NA | TRBV4-2 | TGTGCCAGCAGCCAAGAGGGCAGTAGCAATCAGCCCCAGCATTTT | CASSQEGSSNQPQHF
NA | TRBJ2-5 | NA | TRBV7-9 | TGTGCCAGCAGCTTAGGTGGGGGAGGAGAGACCCAGTACTTC | CASSLGGGGETQYF
NA | TRBJ1-2 | TRBD1 | TRBV30 | TGTGCCTGGAGTGGGCAGGGGGATTACTATGGCTACACCTTC | CAWSGQGDYYGYTF
NA | TRBJ1-1 | TRBD1 | TRBV5-1 | TGCGCCAGCAGCGTAAGGACAGGGTCCACTGAAGCTTTCTTT | CASSVRTGSTEAFF
once | TRBJ2-5 | TRBD1 | TRBV5-5 | TGTGCCAGCAACAAGCAGGGGGTGGAGACCCAGTACTTC | CASNKQGVETQYF
NA | TRBJ1-4 | NA | TRBV30 | TGTGCCTGGAGCCATTCGGGTGCAACTAATGAAAAACTGTTTTTT | CAWSHSGATNEKLFF
NA | TRBJ1-5 | NA | TRBV10-3 | TGTGCCATCAGGGGCGGGCCTAATCAGCCCCAGCATTTT | CAIRGGPNQPQHF
NA | TRBJ2-4 | NA | TRBV7-9 | TGTGCCAGCAGCTTAGCGGGAGGCCAAAACATTCAGTACTTC | CASSLAGGQNIQYF
medium-sized | TRBJ2-7 | NA | TRBV7-9 | TGTGCCAGCAGCTCCAAATACAACTACGAGCAGTACTTC | CASSSKYNYEQYF
NA | TRBJ2-5 | TRBD1 | TRBV6-5 | TGTGCCAGCAGCGACAGGGGGGGCCAAGAGACCCAGTACTTC | CASSDRGGQETQYF
few | TRBJ1-1 | NA | TRBV18 | TGTGCCAGCTCACCACTCAACGGCGGCATGAACACTGAAGCTTTCTTT | CASSPLNGGMNTEAFF
NA | TRBJ1-2 | TRBD1 | TRBV6-6 | TGTGCCAGGATCTCAATGACAGGGGGTGATAACTATGGCTACACCTTC | CARISMTGGDNYGYTF
NA | TRBJ2-1 | TRBD1 | TRBV19 | TGTGCCAGTAGTATCGCCGGGACAGGGTACAATGAGCAGTTCTTC | CASSIAGTGYNEQFF
NA | TRBJ2-1 | NA | TRBV7-8 | TGTGCCAGCAGCTCCCACCCCGACAGTGAGCAGTTCTTC | CASSSHPDSEQFF
once | TRBJ2-3 | TRBD2 | TRBV4-1 | TGCGCCAGCAGCCAAGATCGGGAAGCGGGGGTTACAGATACGCAGTATTTT | CASSQDREAGVTDTQYF